This T cell receptor (beta chain) was sequenced during a study of OX40 agonist ivuxolimab in advanced cancers. Looking at the study overall: Cancers in dose escalation were hepatocellular, melanoma, renal cell and head and neck. The eligibility criteria allowed prior anti-PD-1, anti-PD-L1 or anti-CTLA-4 therapy, and about 40% had some. Those enrolled were 80% to 85% male, with a mean age of around 57 years and ages from 23 to 79.

Measured with immunoSEQ multiplex PCR; TCRdb has only the in-frame clones, and not every one. Counted here are approximately 9,800 clones, 77% occurring once; the ten biggest clones make up approximately 31%. This CDR3 spans 15 amino acids. V shed 0 bases and J shed 1 base, with 9 bases lying between them. The germline V gene has CDR1 MGHRA and CDR2 YSYEKL. Patients who had autoimmune disease history or got systemic immunosuppression were left out. This sample comprised CD4+ or CD8+ T cells sorted from blood, obtained in a trial of the OX40 agonist ivuxolimab. This TCR was sampled from an adult with an advanced solid tumor such as melanoma, head and neck, liver or kidney cancer. The chain combines TRBV4-1 with TRBJ1-1; D call uncertain. CDR3 sequence: CASSQDSLQNTEAFF. Written as DNA, the CDR3 is TGCGCCAGCAGCCAAGATTCTTTGCAGAACACTGAAGCTTTCTTT.